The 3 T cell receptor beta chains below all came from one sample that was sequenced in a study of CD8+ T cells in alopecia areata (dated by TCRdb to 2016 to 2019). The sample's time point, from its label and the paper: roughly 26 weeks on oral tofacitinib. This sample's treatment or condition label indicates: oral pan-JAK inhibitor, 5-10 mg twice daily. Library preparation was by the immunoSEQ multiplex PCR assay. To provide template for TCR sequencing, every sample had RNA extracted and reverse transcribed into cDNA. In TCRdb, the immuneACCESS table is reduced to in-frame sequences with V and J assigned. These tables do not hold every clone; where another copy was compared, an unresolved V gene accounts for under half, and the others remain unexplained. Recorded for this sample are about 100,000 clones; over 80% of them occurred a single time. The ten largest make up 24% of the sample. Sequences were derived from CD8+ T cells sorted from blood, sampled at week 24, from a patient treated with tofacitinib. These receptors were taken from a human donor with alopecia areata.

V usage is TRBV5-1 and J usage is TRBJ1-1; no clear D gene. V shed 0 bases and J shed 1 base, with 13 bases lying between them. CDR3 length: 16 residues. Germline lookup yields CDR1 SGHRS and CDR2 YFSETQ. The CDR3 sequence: CASSLVGLAPNTEAFF. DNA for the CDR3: TGCGCCAGCAGCTTGGTCGGTTTGGCTCCGAACACTGAAGCTTTCTTT.

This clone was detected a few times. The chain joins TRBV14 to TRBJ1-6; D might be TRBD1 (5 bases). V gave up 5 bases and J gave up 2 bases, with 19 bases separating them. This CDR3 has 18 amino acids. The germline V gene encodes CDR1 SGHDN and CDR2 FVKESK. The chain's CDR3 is CASSETGARNPYNSPLHF. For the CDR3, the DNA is TGTGCCAGCAGCGAAACAGGCGCCCGAAATCCCTATAATTCACCCCTCCACTTT. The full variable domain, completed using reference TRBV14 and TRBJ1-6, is EAGVTQFPSHSVIEKGQTVTLRCDPISGHDNLYWYRRVMGKEIKFLLHFVKESKQDESGMPNNRFLAERTGGTYSTLKVQPAELEDSGVYFCASSETGARNPYNSPLHFGNGTRLTVT.

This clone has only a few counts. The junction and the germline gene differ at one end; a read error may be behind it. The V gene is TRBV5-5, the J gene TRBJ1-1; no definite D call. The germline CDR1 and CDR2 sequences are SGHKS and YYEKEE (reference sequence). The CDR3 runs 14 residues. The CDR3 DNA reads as TGCGCCAGCAGCCTAAACCCCTTGAACACTGAAGCTTTCTTT. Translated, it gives CASSLNPLNTEAFF.